Shown below are 20 T cell receptor beta chains from a single sample sequenced in a study of cytomegalovirus exposure and HLA in healthy donors. Sequenced by immunoSEQ multiplex PCR; TCRdb stores in-frame clones only, minus some. The sample consists of 130,000 to 150,000 clones, about nine tenths of them appearing once. Sequenced: PBMCs. These receptors were obtained from a man between 18 and 35 years old in good health and CMV-seronegative.

V is TRBV13 and J is TRBJ2-2, with 11 bases matching TRBD2. The V segment lost 4 bases and the J segment 4 bases; nucleotides outside the gene matches: 17. Germline CDR1 PRHDT, CDR2 FYEKMQ (reference sequence). The CDR3 runs 20 residues. The CDR3 sequence: CASSSLGGTSGATITGELFF. The CDR3, as DNA: TGTGCCAGCAGCTCGCTGGGGGGGACTAGCGGCGCTACGATCACCGGGGAGCTGTTTTTT.

J is TRBJ1-4 and V is TRBV5-1; TRBD1 aligns across 10 bases. In germline, CDR1 is SGHRS, CDR2 YFSETQ. CDR3 length: 16 amino acids. With V trimmed by 4 bases and J by 3 bases, 6 bases remained unmatched. CDR3: CASSGRQGAANEKLFF. DNA of the CDR3: TGCGCCAGCAGCGGAAGACAGGGGGCGGCTAATGAAAAACTGTTTTTT.

Details on this clone: One junction end disagrees with the germline gene, perhaps due to a read error. This CDR3 reads CASSTETTTPGQCF. In DNA form, the CDR3 reads TGTGCCAGTAGTACCGAGACCACCACCCCGGGACAGTGCTTC. The chain recombines TRBV19 with TRBJ1-2, with 7 bases matching TRBD1. This CDR3 comprises 14 residues. CDR1 and CDR2 (germline): LNHDA, SQIVND (reference sequence).

The chain combines TRBV7-8 with TRBJ2-1; 10 bases are shared with TRBD2. The V gene end was trimmed by 7 bases and the J gene end by 0 bases; junction bases not matched to a gene: 15. CDR3 size: 19 residues. From germline, CDR1 is SGHVS and CDR2 FQNEAQ. CDR3 in DNA: TGTGCCAGCATATCCAATCCCGGGACTAGCGTCCTCTCCTACAATGAGCAGTTCTTC. Translating gives CASISNPGTSVLSYNEQFF.

The chain recombines TRBV25-1 with TRBJ2-3; 8 positions match TRBD2. The germline gives CDR1 MGHDK, CDR2 SYGVNS. Unmatched junction bases numbered 1, after V lost 1 base and J lost 1 base. This CDR3 has 15 residues. The CDR3 bases are TGTGCCAGCAGTGAATGGCGGGGGGGCACAGATACGCAGTATTTT. Translated, it gives CASSEWRGGTDTQYF.

A single count supports this clone. The rearrangement joins TRBV7-2 to TRBJ1-5, with TRBD1 identical over 7 bases. V shed 5 bases, J shed 3 bases, and the junction held 7 bases outside the gene matches. Germline loops: CDR1 SGHTA, CDR2 FQGNSA. The CDR3 has 15 amino acids. CDR3: CASSAGGLNNQPQHF. CDR3 bases: TGTGCCAGCAGCGCAGGGGGGTTAAACAATCAGCCCCAGCATTTT.

This chain uses TRBV9 with TRBJ2-1; TRBD2 matches 8 bases. The CDR3 runs to 18 residues. CDR1 is SGDLS and CDR2 is YYNGEE in the germline V gene. Trimming removed 0 bases from V and 6 bases from J; junction bases left unmatched: 14. The CDR3 here is CASSVGGSTSGLFNEQFF. The CDR3 nucleotides read TGTGCCAGCAGCGTAGGAGGATCCACTAGCGGACTTTTCAATGAGCAGTTCTTC. Supplemented by reference TRBV9 and TRBJ2-1, the full variable domain reads DSGVTQTPKHLITATGQRVTLRCSPRSGDLSVYWYQQSLDQGLQFLIQYYNGEERAKGNILERFSAQQFPDLHSELNLSSLELGDSALYFCASSVGGSTSGLFNEQFFGPGTRLTVL.

The rearrangement joins TRBV4-1 to TRBJ1-2; D is unresolved. Trimming removed 0 bases at V and 7 bases at J, with 9 bases between. The CDR3 is 13 residues long. Germline V gene sequence: CDR1 MGHRA, CDR2 YSYEKL. The CDR3 DNA follows: TGCGCCAGCAGCCAAGAACGAGGGAGTGGCTACACCTTC. This gives the protein CASSQERGSGYTF.

This clone was counted a single time. This chain links TRBV7-9 with TRBJ2-5, with D perhaps matching TRBD2 (6 bases). CDR1 and CDR2 (germline): SEHNR, FQNEAQ (reference sequence). The CDR3 runs to 14 residues. The germline V and J ends were trimmed by 5 bases and 5 bases, with 15 bases remaining between them. CDR3 nucleotides: TGTGCCAGCAGCCCACGATTGCGGGATGAGACCCAGTACTTC. As protein: CASSPRLRDETQYF.

V gene TRBV20-1 combines with J gene TRBJ2-3; D unclear. This CDR3 spans 10 amino acids. Germline loops: CDR1 DFQATT, CDR2 SNEGSKA (reference sequence). Trimming took off 2 bases at V and 5 bases at J, with 2 bases between the two ends. Here the CDR3 reads CSARLDTQYF. The CDR3, as DNA: TGCAGTGCTAGACTAGATACGCAGTATTTT.

The rearrangement links TRBV5-6 to TRBJ1-6; TRBD1 matches at 8 bases. CDR1 SGHDT and CDR2 YYEEEE come from the germline V gene. CDR3 size: 16 residues. V shed 0 bases, J shed 9 bases, and the junction held 8 bases outside the gene matches. DNA for the CDR3: TGTGCCAGCAGCTTGGGGACAGGGTACAGGAGTTCACCCCTCCACTTT. Translated, it gives CASSLGTGYRSSPLHF.

The rearrangement joins TRBV27 to TRBJ1-2; 9 bases fit TRBD1. V trimming: 2 bases; J trimming: 6 bases; junction bases outside the gene matches: 7. The CDR3 contains 15 residues. The germline gives CDR1 MNHEY, CDR2 SMNVEV (reference sequence). The CDR3 sequence is CASSLAPGQGNGYTF. CDR3 DNA sequence: TGTGCCAGCAGTTTAGCTCCGGGACAGGGTAATGGCTACACCTTC.

V is TRBV19 and J is TRBJ2-7; 7 bases map to TRBD1. The trim removed 6 bases at V and 2 bases at J, leaving 10 bases unmatched. The CDR3 contains 15 residues. Germline V lookup: CDR1 LNHDA, CDR2 SQIVND (reference sequence). The CDR3 DNA is TGTGCCAGTAGATACCGGGACAGCACTACCTACGAGCAGTACTTC. Translated: CASRYRDSTTYEQYF.

This rearrangement joins TRBV5-1 to TRBJ2-7; maybe TRBD1 (5 bases). V dropped 0 bases and J dropped 3 bases, with 13 bases sitting between them. This CDR3 contains 15 residues. Germline CDR1 and CDR2: SGHRS and YFSETQ. The CDR3 DNA follows: TGCGCCAGCAGCTTGGGGGGCACGACCGGCTACGAGCAGTACTTC. As protein: CASSLGGTTGYEQYF.

The V and J genes are TRBV29-1 and TRBJ2-1; possibly TRBD1 for D (5 bases). The V end was cut by 4 bases, the J end by 5 bases, with 9 bases between. The CDR3 sequence is 12 residues long. Germline CDR1 is SQVTM and CDR2 is ANQGSEA. For the CDR3, the DNA is TGCAGCGTTGCGATAGGGGACAATGAGCAGTTCTTC. Protein: CSVAIGDNEQFF.

In DNA form, the CDR3 reads TGTGCCATCAGCGGACTAGCAAATACGAACACCGGGGAGCTGTTTTTT. This translates into CAISGLANTNTGELFF. The chain recombines TRBV10-3 with TRBJ2-2; TRBD2 aligns across 8 bases. The CDR3 loop spans 16 amino acids. V trimming: 6 bases; J trimming: 0 bases; junction bases outside the gene matches: 6. Germline values: CDR1 ENHRY, CDR2 SYGVKD.

J is TRBJ2-5 and V is TRBV15; 10 bases match TRBD1. The CDR3 has 15 residues. Germline V lookup: CDR1 LNHNV, CDR2 YYDKDF (reference sequence). The V segment lost 4 bases and the J segment 5 bases; nucleotides outside the gene matches: 7. CDR3 in DNA: TGTGCCACCAGCAACGACAGGGGGCAGGTGGAGACCCAGTACTTC. It codes for CATSNDRGQVETQYF.

The rearrangement uses TRBV6-5 and TRBJ2-7; weak D call: TRBD2 (5 bases). There are 14 residues in the CDR3. CDR1 is MNHEY, CDR2 SVGAGI, per germline. With 0 bases removed from V and 3 bases from J, the gap between germline ends came to 9 bases. Here the CDR3 DNA reads TGTGCCAGCAGTTACTCGTGGGAGATCTACGAGCAGTACTTC. The encoded protein is CASSYSWEIYEQYF.

V and J are TRBV11-2 and TRBJ1-4; a weak D match, TRBD1 (5 bases). This CDR3 spans 16 amino acids. The V gene lost 5 bases and the J gene lost 0 bases, with 13 bases spanning the gap. The germline V gene has CDR1 SGHAT and CDR2 FQNNGV. The CDR3: CASSLFGGTTNEKLFF. The CDR3 DNA follows: TGTGCCAGCAGCCTCTTCGGGGGTACAACTAATGAAAAACTGTTTTTT.

The chain couples TRBV11-3 to TRBJ1-1; D possibly corresponds to TRBD1 (6 bases). Trimming cost V 1 base and J 5 bases, with 11 bases left between them. The CDR3 contains 14 residues. The V gene's germline CDR1 is SGHNT and CDR2 YENEEA. The CDR3 region has the DNA TGTGCCAGCAGCTTAGGACAGGTGGATACTGAAGCTTTCTTT. Translation gives CASSLGQVDTEAFF.